This TCR beta chain was captured by sequencing in a study of T cells in Graves' hyperthyroidism and ophthalmopathy. Trimming took 2 bases from V and 6 from J; bases not matched to a gene: 11. CDR3 size: 17 residues. Germline V gene data show CDR1 as MGHRA and CDR2 as YSYEKL. Template material for amplifying TCR beta CDR3 regions consisted of RNA transcripts. TCR CDR3 underwent first-round RT-PCR with the HTBI primer set. TCRdb called the multiplex PCR reads again in MiXCR, with one record for every CDR3 protein. The data show 660,000 or so distinct CDR3 sequences, with about 20% seen just once and 34% held by the top ten.

This chain connects TRBV4-1 to TRBJ2-1; 9 positions agree with TRBD2. The TCR was taken from a man under 40 with Graves' ophthalmopathy. Sequencing was carried out using blood. CDR3 in amino acids: CASSQFTPLTSGNEQFF. The DNA of the CDR3 is TGCGCCAGCAGCCAATTTACCCCTCTGACTAGCGGCAATGAGCAGTTCTTC.